Below, one T cell receptor beta chain is given with its context. These data come from a study of tumor-infiltrating lymphocytes in oesophageal squamous cell carcinoma. CDR3 length equals 16 residues. The V and J ends lost 4 bases and 4 bases, in that order; junction bases with no gene match: 7. Germline CDR1 and CDR2: SGHVS and FQNEAQ. TCRdb passed the PCR reads through MiXCR, listing each CDR3 protein once. The sample records 9,900 or so distinct CDR3 sequences, roughly three fifths being singletons. J is TRBJ2-3 and V is TRBV7-8, with 11 bases aligning to TRBD2. This clonotype was obtained from a male donor with esophageal squamous cell carcinoma. The specimen sequenced was esophageal tumor tissue. CDR3 DNA: TGTGCCAGCAGCTCCAAAACTAGCGGGGGACCAGATACGCAGTATTTT. It codes for CASSSKTSGGPDTQYF.